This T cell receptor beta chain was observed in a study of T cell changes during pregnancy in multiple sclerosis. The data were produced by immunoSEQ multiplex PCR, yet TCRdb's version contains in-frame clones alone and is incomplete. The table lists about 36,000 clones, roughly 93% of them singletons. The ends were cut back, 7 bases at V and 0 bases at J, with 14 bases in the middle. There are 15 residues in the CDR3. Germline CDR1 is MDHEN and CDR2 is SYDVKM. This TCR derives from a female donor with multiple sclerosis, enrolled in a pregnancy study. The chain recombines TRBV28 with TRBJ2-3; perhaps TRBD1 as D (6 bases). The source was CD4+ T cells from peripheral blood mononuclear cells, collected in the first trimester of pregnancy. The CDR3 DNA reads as TGTGCCAGCAACCGCTTGCAGGGGAGCACAGATACGCAGTATTTT. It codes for CASNRLQGSTDTQYF.